What follows are 12 T cell receptor beta chains derived from one specimen sequenced in a study of glioma-infiltrating T cells. The iRepertoire nested amplicon-rescue multiplex PCR amplified TCR alpha and beta CDR3s from RNA. TCRdb recomputed calls from the multiplex PCR reads with MiXCR, one row per CDR3 protein. Of some 110,000 distinct CDR3 sequences listed, approximately 25% are singletons. Sequences were obtained from glioma tissue, nonneoplastic brain tissue, or PBMCs (not recorded which). Receptors originate from a human donor with low-grade glioma or glioblastoma, undergoing nonglioma brain surgery, or in good health (not recorded which).

In its sample, this clonotype was seen many times. This chain joins TRBV24-1 and TRBJ2-1; 12 bases agree with TRBD2. The CDR3 consists of 16 residues. The junction had 11 bases not matched to a gene; V was cut back by 7 bases and J by 8 bases. Germline CDR1 KGHDR, CDR2 SFDVKD. The CDR3 protein is CATRASTSGRTDEQFF. CDR3 DNA: TGTGCCACCAGGGCCTCGACTAGCGGGAGAACCGATGAGCAGTTCTTC.

This clonotype has at least ten counts. V and J are TRBV28 and TRBJ2-3, with D maybe TRBD2 (5 bases). With 2 bases removed from V and 7 bases from J, the gap between germline ends came to 7 bases. CDR3 length: 12 residues. Germline V gene sequence: CDR1 MDHEN, CDR2 SYDVKM. The CDR3 reads CASSLAGNTQYF. In DNA form, the CDR3 reads TGTGCCAGCAGTTTAGCCGGGAATACGCAGTATTTT.

In this sample, this clonotype turned up many times. The chain carries TRBV20-1 and TRBJ1-1, with a possible D match to TRBD1 (5 bases). Per germline, CDR1 DFQATT and CDR2 SNEGSKA (reference sequence). The V gene lost 5 bases and the J gene lost 3 bases, with 13 bases spanning the gap. The CDR3 consists of 13 residues. The CDR3 DNA reads as TGCAGTGCTTCCCGGGACCGCGACACTGAAGCTTTCTTT. Amino acids: CSASRDRDTEAFF.

This clonotype occurred many times. The V call is TRBV4-1, the J call TRBJ1-1; maybe TRBD1 (6 bases). Trimming took off 0 bases at V and 11 bases at J, with 10 bases between the two ends. CDR3 length: 12 amino acids. Germline lookup yields CDR1 MGHRA and CDR2 YSYEKL. This CDR3 is CASSQEGGEAFF. The CDR3, as DNA: TGCGCCAGCAGCCAAGAAGGGGGTGAGGCTTTCTTT.

This clonotype has at least ten counts. This rearrangement joins TRBV2 to TRBJ1-2; 8 nucleotides agree with TRBD1. This CDR3 comprises 15 residues. Germline V lookup: CDR1 SNHLY, CDR2 FYNNEI. Unmatched junction bases numbered 10, after V lost 4 bases and J lost 6 bases. The CDR3: CASSVGQGLRDGYTF. In nucleotides, the CDR3 is TGTGCCAGCAGTGTCGGACAGGGACTGCGGGATGGCTACACCTTC. The variable domain in full, with the rest retrieved from reference TRBV2 and TRBJ1-2, is EPEVTQTPSHQVTQMGQEVILRCVPISNHLYFYWYRQILGQKVEFLVSFYNNEISEKSEIFDDQFSVERPDGSNFTLKIRSTKLEDSAMYFCASSVGQGLRDGYTFGSGTRLTVV.

Turning to this clonotype: Being one base from a much bigger clone, this may be a read error. The chain has TRBV6-4 and TRBJ2-5; 12 bases fit TRBD2. Per germline, CDR1 MRHNA and CDR2 SNTAGT. CDR3 length equals 16 residues. V trimming: 2 bases; J trimming: 4 bases; junction bases outside the gene matches: 5. This CDR3 is CASSDRLAGVRETQYF. CDR3 DNA sequence: TGTGCCAGCAGTGACCGACTAGCGGGAGTGCGAGAGACCCAGTACTTC.

This clonotype was counted at least ten times. The genes are TRBV19 and TRBJ2-1, with 9 bases that match TRBD2. Germline values: CDR1 LNHDA, CDR2 SQIVND (reference sequence). The CDR3 is 15 amino acids. The V segment lost 3 bases and the J segment 5 bases; nucleotides outside the gene matches: 5. The CDR3: CASSIIAGANNEQFF. CDR3 in DNA: TGTGCCAGTAGTATTATAGCGGGAGCGAACAATGAGCAGTTCTTC.

This clonotype was seen repeatedly, ten times or more. This chain joins TRBV18 and TRBJ1-3; no clear D. Germline CDR1 KGHSH, CDR2 LQKENI. This CDR3 spans 18 amino acids. The V and J ends lost 0 bases and 2 bases respectively, with 17 bases between them. CDR3 DNA sequence: TGTGCCAGCTCACCACCTAAAACGGGGTTTTCCACTGGAAACACCATATATTTT. It is translated as CASSPPKTGFSTGNTIYF.

About this clonotype: One end of the junction varies from germline; a read error may be responsible. This chain links TRBV20-1 with TRBJ2-3, with TRBD2 matching 14 bases. CDR3 length: 18 residues. Germline lookup yields CDR1 DFQATT and CDR2 SNEGSKA (reference sequence). This CDR3 is CSASGTSGSSTSTDKQYF. For the CDR3, the DNA is TGCAGTGCTAGCGGGACTAGCGGGAGCTCCACAAGCACAGATAAGCAGTATTTT.

This clonotype was detected a few times. The chain links TRBV7-9 to TRBJ2-7, with 7 bases fitting TRBD1. CDR1 is SEHNR and CDR2 is FQNEAQ in the germline V gene (reference sequence). This CDR3 has 14 amino acids. J was trimmed by 3 bases and V by 8 bases; bases with no gene match: 10. Written as DNA, the CDR3 is TGTGCCAGCCGCTATTCAGGGGGAATCTACGAGCAGTACTTC. It translates to CASRYSGGIYEQYF.

In this sample, this clonotype turned up many times. The rearrangement uses TRBV27 and TRBJ1-3, with a weak D call TRBD1 (6 bases). Trimming shortened V by 4 bases and J by 1 base, and 11 bases separated the two germline ends. Germline-derived CDR1 and CDR2 are MNHEY and SMNVEV (reference sequence). The CDR3 extends over 15 amino acids. Written as DNA, the CDR3 is TGTGCCAGCAGTTCATGGACAGCTTCTGGAAACACCATATATTTT. It codes for CASSSWTASGNTIYF.

Notes on this clonotype: One base away lies a much larger clone, so this may be a sequencing read error. The CDR3 DNA reads TGTGCCAGCAGTCCGCAGGCCGGGGGGCTAGAGGGAGGCTCGACAGATACGCAGTATTTT. Its protein is CASSPQAGGLEGGSTDTQYF. The J gene is TRBJ2-3, the V gene TRBV25-1; a possible D gene is TRBD2 (7 bases). The CDR3 runs to 20 residues. V was cut by 5 bases and J by 3 bases, with 30 bases left in between. Germline CDR1 and CDR2: MGHDK and SYGVNS.